This TCR beta chain was documented in a study of response to subunit inactivated influenza vaccine. Study-wide results and limits: The authors suggested that every seasonal influenza vaccination recruits few new T cells.

Looked up from germline, CDR1 is KGHDR and CDR2 is SFDVKD. The CDR3 extends over 17 amino acids. The V end lost 2 bases, the J end lost 0 bases, and 13 bases lay between the germline ends. This clonotype was detected only a few times. Its antigen is as yet unknown. MiXCR, run by TCRdb on the RT-PCR reads, gives a single entry per CDR3 protein. The data contain fewer than 550,000 distinct CDR3 sequences, 25% of them singletons. This TCR came from a man aged 45-60 years who received an inactivated influenza vaccine. Source: CD4+ T cells sorted from PBMCs, taken about 5 days after vaccination. V usage is TRBV24-1 and J usage is TRBJ2-1, with D unresolved. As DNA, the CDR3 is TGTGCCACCAGTGATTCCCTGGACCTGTCCTCCTACAATGAGCAGTTCTTC. It specifies CATSDSLDLSSYNEQFF.